This T cell receptor (beta chain) emerged from a study of cytomegalovirus exposure and HLA in healthy donors. Study-level background: Out of approximately 170 million T cells, an earlier analysis found over 90 million unique TCR beta sequences in total.

Primers included in the PCR were 60 Vbeta and 13 Jbeta primers. TCRdb's copy holds only in-frame clones and misses some; the assay was immunoSEQ multiplex PCR. Of under 150,000 clones detected, 76% appear once; the ten largest clones hold roughly 1.6%. The J segment lost 7 bases and the V segment lost 1 base, leaving 5 bases of the junction unmatched. CDR1 is LNHDA, CDR2 SQIVND, per germline (reference sequence). The CDR3 extends over 15 amino acids. The specimen was PBMCs. This TCR was sampled from a woman aged 40 to 49 in good health and CMV-seronegative. The chain is built from TRBV19 and TRBJ2-3; 10 nucleotides match TRBD1. For the CDR3, the DNA is TGTGCCAGTAGTATAGGGACAGGGGGGTTGAATACGCAGTATTTT. Amino acid sequence: CASSIGTGGLNTQYF.